A selection of T cell receptor beta chains follows, all from one sample in a study of siplizumab effects on memory and regulatory T cells. The table came from immunoSEQ multiplex PCR; TCRdb's copy has only in-frame clones and leaves some out. In the table there are roughly 97,000 clones, 85% to 95% of which are singletons. The specimen was Tregs sorted from blood. Receptors originate from a human donor in good health. Both conserved end residues are part of each CDR3. A D gene is named only where the DNA matches it firmly. Clone sizes are given selectively: once, few, many, or a class where the clone is expanded.

TRBV5-1	.	TRBJ1-4	.	14	TGCGCCAGCAGCCCAGGGGCAACTAATGAAAAACTGTTTTTT	CASSPGATNEKLFF
TRBV6-1	.	TRBJ1-2	.	10	TGTGCCAGCAGCCTATATGGCTACACCTTC	CASSLYGYTF
TRBV13	.	TRBJ1-4	.	14	TGTGCCAGCAGCACGACAGCAACTAATGAAAAACTGTTTTTT	CASSTTATNEKLFF
TRBV7-6	TRBD2	TRBJ2-7	.	16	TGTGCCAGCAGCGTGGGTAGCGGGGGGATTACGTACGAGCAGTACTTC	CASSVGSGGITYEQYF
TRBV25-1	.	TRBJ1-2	.	12	TGTGCCAGCAGGGGGCCCTTGGGTGGCTACACCTTC	CASRGPLGGYTF
TRBV13	.	TRBJ2-7	.	12	TGTGCCAGCAGCTTTGGGGACTACGAGCAGTACTTC	CASSFGDYEQYF
TRBV21-1	.	TRBJ2-3	once	15	TGTGCCAGCAGCAAGGGACTCCTTTTGAGTGATACGCAGTATTTT	CASSKGLLLSDTQYF
TRBV30	.	TRBJ1-4	.	18	TGTGCCTGGAGCGTCACAAGGACACCCTGGTTACCTAATGAAAAACTGTTTTTT	CAWSVTRTPWLPNEKLFF
TRBV14	TRBD1	TRBJ1-1	.	13	TGTGCCAGCAGCCAGCAGGGGGGCCGTGAAGCTTTCTTT	CASSQQGGREAFF
TRBV5-1	.	TRBJ2-7	once	13	TGCGCCAGCAGCCGGGACTGGGTTTACGAGCAGTACTTC	CASSRDWVYEQYF
TRBV19	.	TRBJ1-3	.	14	TGTGCCAGTAGTATTCGGGGTTTGGGAAACACCATATATTTT	CASSIRGLGNTIYF
TRBV6-5	.	TRBJ2-2	.	14	TGTGCCAGCAGTCAGCTAGTATCCACCGGGGAGCTGTTTTTT	CASSQLVSTGELFF
TRBV7-2	.	TRBJ1-5	few	13	TGTGCCAGCAGCTTAATTAGCAATCAGCCCCAGCATTTT	CASSLISNQPQHF
TRBV2	TRBD2	TRBJ2-1	.	20	TGTGCCAGCAGCTCCCCCGGACTAGCGGGGGGTCCTAGCTCCTACAATGAGCAGTTCTTC	CASSSPGLAGGPSSYNEQFF
TRBV11-3	.	TRBJ2-7	.	14	TGTGCCAGCAGCTATTCAGGGAGCTCCTACGAGCAGTACTTC	CASSYSGSSYEQYF
TRBV6-6	TRBD2	TRBJ2-1	.	12	TGTGCCATTCAATTTGGGGGGGACGAGCAGTTCTTC	CAIQFGGDEQFF
TRBV6-1	TRBD1	TRBJ1-2	.	14	TGTGCCAGCAGTCGACAGGGGGTATCCTATGGCTACACCTTC	CASSRQGVSYGYTF
TRBV5-1	TRBD1	TRBJ2-7	.	12	TGCGCCAGCAGCTTTACAGGGGACGAGCAGTACTTC	CASSFTGDEQYF
TRBV6-5	.	TRBJ2-7	.	14	TGTGCCAGCAACTACCACCGGGAGACCTACGAGCAGTACTTC	CASNYHRETYEQYF
TRBV9	.	TRBJ1-2	.	15	TGTGCCAGCAGCGTAGCCGGGGGGGCTAACTATGGCTACACCTTC	CASSVAGGANYGYTF
TRBV2	.	TRBJ2-1	.	14	TGTGCCACCGGCTCCCGGGACCTAAACAATGAGCAGTTCTTC	CATGSRDLNNEQFF
TRBV11-2	.	TRBJ2-1	.	14	TGTGCCAGCAGCTTAGGTCGGCAATCCAATGAGCAGTTCTTC	CASSLGRQSNEQFF
TRBV15	.	TRBJ1-4	.	16	TGTGCCACCAGCAGATCGGTACGGACGAGGGGTGAAAAACTGTTTTTT	CATSRSVRTRGEKLFF
TRBV6-5	TRBD2	TRBJ2-1	.	16	TGTGCCAGCAGTTACTCTGTAGCGGGGAACTACAATGAGCAGTTCTTC	CASSYSVAGNYNEQFF
TRBV27	.	TRBJ2-7	.	15	TGTGCCAGCAGCTCCGAATCAGGAAGCCCCTACGAGCAGTACTTC	CASSSESGSPYEQYF
TRBV6-5	TRBD1	TRBJ1-2	.	13	TGTGCCAGCAGCTCCGGACAGGTCTCTGGCTACACCTTC	CASSSGQVSGYTF
TRBV4-2	TRBD2	TRBJ2-3	.	17	TGTGCCAGCAGCCAAGATGGAGCGGGGGGAAGCACAGATACGCAGTATTTT	CASSQDGAGGSTDTQYF
TRBV5-1	TRBD2	TRBJ2-5	once	14	TGCGCCAGCAGTGGGCCTAGCGGGGAAGAGACCCAGTACTTC	CASSGPSGEETQYF
TRBV5-4	.	TRBJ2-5	.	14	TGTGCCAGCAGCTTGGTATTCAGGGCGGAGACCCAGTACTTC	CASSLVFRAETQYF
TRBV5-1	.	TRBJ2-2	.	17	TGCGCCAGCAGCTTGGCCATTGGGGGTTCTTCCACCGGGGAGCTGTTTTTT	CASSLAIGGSSTGELFF
TRBV30	.	TRBJ2-7	.	13	TGTGCCTGGAGGGTCAGGGGAAACTACGAGCAGTACTTC	CAWRVRGNYEQYF
TRBV10-3	TRBD1	TRBJ2-7	.	14	TGTGCCATCCGAAGGACAGGAAGCTCCTACGAGCAGTACTTC	CAIRRTGSSYEQYF
TRBV18	TRBD2	TRBJ2-1	.	16	TGTGCCAGCTCACCCGGGAGCGGGAGATATGGCAATGAGCAGTTCTTC	CASSPGSGRYGNEQFF
TRBV30	.	TRBJ1-6	.	13	TGTGCCTGGATCGAGGTGGGGGATTCACCCCTCCACTTT	CAWIEVGDSPLHF
TRBV6-5	.	TRBJ1-1	.	14	TGTGCCAGCGGGGGTTTCAGGGAGTTGACTGAAGCTTTCTTT	CASGGFRELTEAFF
TRBV7-9	.	TRBJ2-1	.	14	TGTGCCAGCAGCTTCAAGTTAATAGGCAATGAGCAGTTCTTC	CASSFKLIGNEQFF
TRBV6-1	.	TRBJ2-4	.	14	TGTGCCAGCAGCTCAGATCGGGCCTCCAACATTCAGTACTTC	CASSSDRASNIQYF
TRBV30	TRBD2	TRBJ2-5	.	15	TGTGCCTGGAGTTACCAAGCGGGGGCTTCGGAGACCCAGTACTTC	CAWSYQAGASETQYF
TRBV4-1	.	TRBJ2-2	.	17	TGCGCCAGCAGCCAAGATACCAGGGTTCGGTCAACCGGGGAGCTGTTTTTT	CASSQDTRVRSTGELFF
TRBV19	TRBD1	TRBJ1-5	.	15	TGTGCCAGTTCCCGGGACAGGAGTAGCAATCAGCCCCAGCATTTT	CASSRDRSSNQPQHF
TRBV11-2	TRBD2	TRBJ2-1	.	16	TGTGCCAGCAGCTTAGGCGGGAGTAGTTCCTACAATGAGCAGTTCTTC	CASSLGGSSSYNEQFF
TRBV12-5	TRBD1	TRBJ2-7	once	15	TGTGCTAGTGTCCCGAGCAGGGACAGAGGCTACGAGCAGTACTTC	CASVPSRDRGYEQYF
TRBV11-3	TRBD1	TRBJ1-3	.	17	TGTGCCAGCAGCCGGACCTACAGGGGCCCCTCTGGAAACACCATATATTTT	CASSRTYRGPSGNTIYF
TRBV30	TRBD1	TRBJ2-2	.	14	TGTGCCTGGAGCCCGGGACAGGCGACCGGGGAGCTGTTTTTT	CAWSPGQATGELFF
TRBV9	.	TRBJ2-2	.	12	TGTGCCAGCAGCGTAGGAGTCGGGGAGCTGTTTTTT	CASSVGVGELFF
TRBV20-1	.	TRBJ2-7	once	11	TGCAGTGCTAGCCAGGACTACGAGCAGTACTTC	CSASQDYEQYF
TRBV5-4	.	TRBJ1-2	.	15	TGTGCCAGCAGCTTGGCCGGGCAGGGTGGCTATGGCTACACCTTC	CASSLAGQGGYGYTF
TRBV5-1	.	TRBJ1-6	.	18	TGCGCCAGCAGCCCAAGCCAAGCTCCGAGCTCCTATAATTCACCCCTCCACTTT	CASSPSQAPSSYNSPLHF
TRBV10-3	TRBD2	TRBJ2-7	.	15	TGTGCCATCAGCGGTAGCGGGAGGGGCTCCTACGAGCAGTACTTC	CAISGSGRGSYEQYF
TRBV4-1	.	TRBJ2-4	.	17	TGCGCCAGCAGCCAAGATGGGGGGCAAGGCGCTAAAAACATTCAGTACTTC	CASSQDGGQGAKNIQYF
TRBV6-5	.	TRBJ1-2	few	13	TGTGCCAGCAGCCGCGGACGGCTATATGGCTACACCTTC	CASSRGRLYGYTF
TRBV5-1	.	TRBJ2-7	.	14	TGCGCCAGCAGCCCTTATACCCTTTCCTACGAGCAGTACTTC	CASSPYTLSYEQYF
TRBV5-1	.	TRBJ2-3	once	14	TGCGCCAGCAGCCCGGGACGGCTCACAGATACGCAGTATTTT	CASSPGRLTDTQYF